This T cell receptor beta chain originates from a study of patients and donors after allogeneic stem cell transplantation. TCRdb reprocessed the RT-PCR reads with MiXCR, giving one entry per CDR3 protein. This table holds about a million distinct CDR3 sequences, about a sixth found once. Source material: blood, either unsorted or a sorted T cell fraction (not recorded which). The source is a human donor who was either an allogeneic HSCT recipient or a stem cell or donor lymphocyte infusion donor (not recorded which). It is not recorded whose cells these are; they may come from a transplant donor.

CDR3 nucleotides: TGTGCCAGTGCGAAGGGGGCGAGGAGCAATCAGCCCCAGCATTTT. Protein sequence: CASAKGARSNQPQHF. The chain carries TRBV19 and TRBJ1-5, with TRBD1 matching 7 bases. V dropped 8 bases and J dropped 1; count of bases not matched to a gene: 8. Germline loops: CDR1 LNHDA, CDR2 SQIVND (reference sequence). This CDR3 region has 15 residues.